This TCR beta chain was documented in a study of T cell repertoires in cytomegalovirus infection. This CDR3 has 11 residues. Germline values: CDR1 SNHLY, CDR2 FYNNEI. J gave up 15 bases and V 7 bases, and 7 bases lay outside the gene matches. TCRdb redid the calling of the reads with MiXCR, one entry per CDR3 protein. Among hundreds of thousands of distinct CDR3 sequences listed, about 42% were seen once. Details on this clonotype: Antigen: not known.

This receptor was identified in a human donor in good health (CMV status not recorded). Some clones in this sample may be carry-over from other donors' samples. The sequenced sample was cultured PBMCs, obtained from culture after CMV antigen stimulation. This chain uses TRBV2 with TRBJ1-4; TRBD1 matches 8 bases. CDR3 amino acids: CASNDRGILFF. CDR3 DNA: TGTGCCAGCAACGACAGGGGTATATTGTTTTTT.